Listed below are T cell receptor beta chains from one sample, sequenced in a study of shared clonotypes between healthy human individuals. Profiled with immunoSEQ multiplex PCR; TCRdb holds only in-frame clones, not every one. This table has more than 1,200,000 clones, approximately 98.5% appearing once. Sample: naive CD4+ T cells sorted from blood. The receptors were gathered from a man aged 25-45 years in good health. Each CDR3 is given with its conserved first and last residue. A D gene is named only where the DNA matches it firmly. Size is stated for part of the rows, as once, few or many counts, or as a class when the clone is expanded.

abundance	v_gene	j_gene	d_gene	CDR3nt	CDR3aa
.	TRBV6-1	TRBJ2-3	TRBD2	TGTGCCACACATCCACTAGCGGGGGGCACAGATACGCAGTATTTT	CATHPLAGGTDTQYF
.	TRBV28	TRBJ1-1	.	TGTGCCAGCAGTCCGGGACAAAGAGCTTTCTTT	CASSPGQRAFF
.	TRBV15	TRBJ2-6	.	TGTGCCACCAGCAGAGAGGTCCAGGGATCTGGGGCCAACGTCCTGACTTTC	CATSREVQGSGANVLTF
.	TRBV5-1	TRBJ2-7	TRBD1	TGCGCCAGCAGCTTTCAGGGGGCCCCCCCCTACGAGCAGTACTTC	CASSFQGAPPYEQYF
.	TRBV7-9	TRBJ1-1	.	TGTGCCAGCAGCAATTATAACTCTGGGGCAGCTTTCTTT	CASSNYNSGAAFF
.	TRBV9	TRBJ2-5	.	TGTGCCAGCAGTCGTAGTCCGCCCACTAGTCGAGAGACCCAGTACTTC	CASSRSPPTSRETQYF
once	TRBV28	TRBJ2-7	.	TGTGCCACCCAGGGCTACGAGCAGTACTTC	CATQGYEQYF
once	TRBV9	TRBJ2-1	.	TGTGCCAGCACCACAAACCCTGAGGCCTCCTACAATGAGCAGTTCTTC	CASTTNPEASYNEQFF
once	TRBV19	TRBJ2-7	.	TGTGCCAGTAGAGTGGGGGTTGGCGAGCAGTACTTC	CASRVGVGEQYF
.	TRBV6-6	TRBJ2-1	TRBD1	TGTGCCAGCAGTTACTGGGGGAGAGGACAGGGGAATGAGCAGTTCTTC	CASSYWGRGQGNEQFF
.	TRBV5-5	TRBJ2-7	TRBD1	TGTGCCAGCACAATCACCGGGACAGGAAGATGGGAGCAGTACTTC	CASTITGTGRWEQYF